One and the same sample provided the 18 T cell receptor beta chains below, sequenced in a study of vaccination and CD4 T cells after COVID-19. Their antigens are not known. Cultured CD4+ T cell DNA underwent sequencing with the Oncomine TCR Beta short-read assay. TCRdb re-derived calls from the PCR reads in MiXCR, one entry per CDR3 protein. Of around 19,000 distinct CDR3 sequences listed, 45% to 60% are singletons. Treatment of the sample: roughly ten-day PBMC culture with coronavirus spike peptide pools or control peptides (ViraFEST assay). Material: CD4+ T cells from blood, cultured in vitro. The receptors originated from a human donor who had recovered from COVID-19.

The chain combines TRBV30 with TRBJ1-1; TRBD1 might be the D (6 bases). From germline, CDR1 is GTSNPN and CDR2 SVGIG (reference sequence). This CDR3 contains 13 residues. V was shortened by 5 bases and J by 2 bases, with 12 bases between the two germline ends. The CDR3 sequence: CAWCAGDNTEAFF. The CDR3 bases are TGTGCCTGGTGTGCAGGGGATAACACTGAAGCTTTCTTT.

This sequence joins TRBV6-1 and TRBJ2-6, with D possibly matching TRBD1 (6 bases). Germline V gives CDR1 MNHNS, CDR2 SASEGT. The length of the CDR3 is 17 residues. The germline V and J ends were trimmed by 7 bases and 2 bases, with 18 bases remaining between them. The CDR3 nucleotides are TGTGCCAGCACACCATTAGAGGGGGTCCCTGGGGCCAACGTCCTGACTTTC. Encoded protein: CASTPLEGVPGANVLTF.

The chain employs TRBV30 and TRBJ1-1, with a tentative D call TRBD1 (5 bases). The germline V and J ends were trimmed by 3 bases and 1 base, with 15 bases remaining between them. Per the germline V gene, CDR1 is GTSNPN and CDR2 is SVGIG (reference sequence). This CDR3 contains 15 residues. The CDR3 region is CAWRRGGYSNTEAFF. The CDR3 DNA sequence: TGTGCCTGGAGGAGGGGAGGGTACTCGAACACTGAAGCTTTCTTT.

This clonotype was detected a few times. The chain is built from TRBV20-1 and TRBJ1-2; a weak D match, TRBD1 (5 bases). CDR1 DFQATT and CDR2 SNEGSKA come from the germline V gene (reference sequence). This CDR3 has 14 amino acids. Trimming pared 3 bases from V and 3 bases from J, leaving 14 bases between. The CDR3 reads CSASSGQGDYGYTF. The CDR3 coding sequence is TGCAGTGCTAGCTCAGGGCAGGGAGACTATGGCTACACCTTC.

This clonotype was seen more than once but under ten times. The chain couples TRBV20-1 to TRBJ1-2; D perhaps matches TRBD1 (6 bases). Germline lookup yields CDR1 DFQATT and CDR2 SNEGSKA (reference sequence). V was trimmed by 3 bases and J by 4 bases, leaving 15 bases between them. The CDR3 has 14 amino acids. The CDR3: CSASGTQVTYGYTF. The DNA of the CDR3 is TGCAGTGCTAGCGGGACACAAGTTACCTATGGCTACACCTTC.

This clonotype was picked up one time. The rearrangement joins TRBV4-3 to TRBJ1-3; D ambiguous. The germline CDR1 and CDR2 sequences are LGHNA and YSLEER. Trimming pared 1 base from V and 2 bases from J, leaving 0 bases between. The CDR3 is 12 residues long. The CDR3 spells CASSQAGNTIYF. In DNA form, the CDR3 reads TGCGCCAGCAGCCAAGCTGGAAACACCATATATTTT.

This clonotype was seen a handful of times. This rearrangement joins TRBV7-2 to TRBJ1-3; 9 bases align to TRBD1. Germline V lookup: CDR1 SGHTA, CDR2 FQGNSA. V trimming: 4 bases; J trimming: 4 bases; junction bases outside the gene matches: 5. The CDR3 totals 15 residues. CDR3 protein: CASSYGTGKGNTIYF. CDR3 bases: TGTGCCAGCAGCTACGGGACAGGGAAAGGAAACACCATATATTTT. Full variable domain (missing parts from reference TRBV7-2 and TRBJ1-3): GAGVSQSPSNKVTEKGKDVELRCDPISGHTALYWYRQSLGQGLEFLIYFQGNSAPDKSGLPSDRFSAERTGGSVSTLTIQRTQQEDSAVYLCASSYGTGKGNTIYFGEGSWLTVV.

The chain combines TRBV30 with TRBJ2-2; D gene uncertain. Germline V gene sequence: CDR1 GTSNPN, CDR2 SVGIG (reference sequence). The CDR3 is made up of 16 amino acids. With 2 bases removed from V and 3 bases from J, the gap between germline ends came to 16 bases. CDR3 DNA: TGTGCCTGGAGTCTAAGGCTTAGGCCTTACACCGGGGAGCTGTTTTTT. Translation gives CAWSLRLRPYTGELFF.

The table lists this clonotype with a few counts. This chain joins TRBV19 and TRBJ1-2; maybe TRBD1 (6 bases). CDR3 size: 15 residues. Germline V gene data show CDR1 as LNHDA and CDR2 as SQIVND (reference sequence). Trimming cost V 4 bases and J 4 bases, with 16 bases left between them. Written as DNA, the CDR3 is TGTGCCAGTAGTACCGGACAGCAAGCAGTCTATGGCTACACCTTC. Its protein is CASSTGQQAVYGYTF. Supplemented by reference TRBV19 and TRBJ1-2, the full variable domain reads DGGITQSPKYLFRKEGQNVTLSCEQNLNHDAMYWYRQDPGQGLRLIYYSQIVNDFQKGDIAEGYSVSREKKESFPLTVTSAQKNPTAFYLCASSTGQQAVYGYTFGSGTRLTVV.

The chain uses TRBV15 and TRBJ2-1; 9 bases line up with TRBD1. With 5 bases clipped from V and 6 bases from J, the junction kept 8 bases outside the gene matches. Germline assignment: CDR1 LNHNV and CDR2 YYDKDF (reference sequence). The CDR3 is 15 amino acids. CDR3: CATSGGQGPLNEQFF. The CDR3 region has the DNA TGTGCCACCAGCGGGGGACAGGGCCCCCTCAATGAGCAGTTCTTC. The full variable domain, completed using reference TRBV15 and TRBJ2-1, is DAMVIQNPRYQVTQFGKPVTLSCSQTLNHNVMYWYQQKSSQAPKLLFHYYDKDFNNEADTPDNFQSRRPNTSFCFLDIRSPGLGDTAMYLCATSGGQGPLNEQFFGPGTRLTVL.

The chain carries TRBV5-4 and TRBJ2-3, with 9 bases that match TRBD2. The CDR3 is 16 amino acids. The V segment lost 0 bases and the J segment 4 bases; nucleotides outside the gene matches: 6. Germline assignment: CDR1 SGHNT and CDR2 YYREEE (reference sequence). CDR3 loop: CASSLGRGRGADTQYF. CDR3 DNA: TGTGCCAGCAGCTTGGGGCGCGGGAGGGGGGCAGATACGCAGTATTTT.

The chain couples TRBV30 to TRBJ1-2; a possible D gene is TRBD1 (5 bases). Germline V CDR1 and CDR2: GTSNPN, SVGIG (reference sequence). CDR3 length equals 15 residues. Trimming took 2 bases from V and 8 from J, leaving 21 bases between them. This chain's CDR3 is CAWSSPGLGLEGYTF. CDR3 in DNA: TGTGCCTGGAGTTCACCGGGACTAGGGTTGGAGGGCTACACCTTC.

CDR3 protein: CASKGRGFFNEQFF. Here the CDR3 DNA reads TGTGCCAGCAAAGGGCGGGGATTTTTCAATGAGCAGTTCTTC. V usage is TRBV6-1 and J usage is TRBJ2-1, with a possible D match to TRBD2 (6 bases). Per germline, CDR1 MNHNS and CDR2 SASEGT. The CDR3 consists of 14 residues. The ends were cut back, 7 bases at V and 6 bases at J, with 16 bases in the middle.

The CDR3: CASSDQPGQGVYQPQHF. The CDR3 DNA follows: TGTGCCAGCAGCGACCAACCGGGACAGGGAGTTTATCAGCCCCAGCATTTT. The chain is built from TRBV5-8 and TRBJ1-5; 9 positions agree with TRBD1. The CDR3 runs 17 residues. With V trimmed by 4 bases and J by 5 bases, 13 bases remained unmatched. Germline-derived CDR1 and CDR2 are SGHTS and YDEGEE.

CDR3 sequence reads: CASTLGVAGGQETQYF. CDR3 in DNA: TGTGCCAGCACCCTTGGAGTAGCGGGAGGGCAAGAGACCCAGTACTTC. The J gene is TRBJ2-5, the V gene TRBV12-3 or TRBV12-4; 11 nucleotides agree with TRBD2. This CDR3 is 16 amino acids long. V dropped 7 bases and J dropped 2; count of bases not matched to a gene: 9.

This clonotype has a handful of counts. CDR3 DNA: TGTGCCATTACCGGGAGCCTTAATTCACCCCTCCACTTT. Amino acid sequence: CAITGSLNSPLHF. This chain joins TRBV2 and TRBJ1-6, with no clear D. The germline gives CDR1 SNHLY, CDR2 FYNNEI. This CDR3 is built from 13 residues. Between the trimmed V and J ends, which lost 10 bases and 6 bases, there was a span of 13 bases. The full variable domain, its missing parts supplied by reference TRBV2 and TRBJ1-6, is EPEVTQTPSHQVTQMGQEVILRCVPISNHLYFYWYRQILGQKVEFLVSFYNNEISEKSEIFDDQFSVERPDGSNFTLKIRSTKLEDSAMYFCAITGSLNSPLHFGNGTRLTVT.

CDR3 residues: CASSLSGYEQYF. The CDR3 coding sequence is TGTGCCAGCAGCTTAAGTGGGTACGAGCAGTACTTC. The chain carries TRBV11-2 and TRBJ2-7; D remains unclear. Germline CDR1 SGHAT, CDR2 FQNNGV. This CDR3 spans 12 amino acids. V lost 2 bases to trimming and J lost 4 bases, with 6 bases between them.

This clonotype was found a few times. The chain is built from TRBV4-3 and TRBJ2-2; D call uncertain. Germline V lookup: CDR1 LGHNA, CDR2 YSLEER. The V end lost 5 bases, the J end lost 1 base, and 11 bases lay between the germline ends. The CDR3 sequence is 15 residues long. In nucleotides, the CDR3 is TGCGCCAGCAGCTACGACCCCCAGAACACCGGGGAGCTGTTTTTT. Its protein product is CASSYDPQNTGELFF.